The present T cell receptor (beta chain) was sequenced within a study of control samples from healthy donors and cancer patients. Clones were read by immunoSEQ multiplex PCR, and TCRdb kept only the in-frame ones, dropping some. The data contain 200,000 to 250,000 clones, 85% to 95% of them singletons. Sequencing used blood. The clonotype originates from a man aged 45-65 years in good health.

The CDR3: CATSDPGGDQPQHF. CDR3 sequence (DNA): TGTGCCACCAGTGACCCAGGGGGGGATCAGCCCCAGCATTTT. The V call is TRBV24-1, the J call TRBJ1-5; 7 bases line up with TRBD1. The CDR3 is made up of 14 amino acids. Per germline, CDR1 KGHDR and CDR2 SFDVKD. Trimming at V came to 4 bases and at J to 5 bases, leaving 4 bases not matched to a gene.